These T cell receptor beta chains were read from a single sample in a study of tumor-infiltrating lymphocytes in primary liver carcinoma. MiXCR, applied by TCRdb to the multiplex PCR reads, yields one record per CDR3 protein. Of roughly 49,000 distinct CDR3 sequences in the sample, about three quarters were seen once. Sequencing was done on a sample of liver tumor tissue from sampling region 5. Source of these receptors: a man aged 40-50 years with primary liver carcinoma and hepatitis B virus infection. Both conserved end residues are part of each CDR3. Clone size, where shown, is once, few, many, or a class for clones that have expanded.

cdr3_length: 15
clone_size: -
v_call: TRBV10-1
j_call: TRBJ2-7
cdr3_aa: CASSPETSGNYEQYF

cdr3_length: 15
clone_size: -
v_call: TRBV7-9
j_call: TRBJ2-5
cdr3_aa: CASSLAEQGAKTQYF

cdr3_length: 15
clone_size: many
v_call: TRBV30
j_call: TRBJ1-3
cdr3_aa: CAAGQGLSSGNTIYF

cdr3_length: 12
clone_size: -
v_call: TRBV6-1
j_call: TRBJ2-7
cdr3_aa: CASSEALDEQYF

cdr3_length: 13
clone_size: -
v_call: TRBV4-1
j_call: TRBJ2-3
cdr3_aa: CASSQEYGDTQYF

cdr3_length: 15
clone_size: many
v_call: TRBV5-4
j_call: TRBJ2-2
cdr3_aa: CASSVGTGGPGELFF

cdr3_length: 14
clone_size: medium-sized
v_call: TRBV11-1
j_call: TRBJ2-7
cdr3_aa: CASSLGFSSYEQYF

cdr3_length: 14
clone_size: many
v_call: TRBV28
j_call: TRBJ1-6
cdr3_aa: CASTYPGTRKALHF

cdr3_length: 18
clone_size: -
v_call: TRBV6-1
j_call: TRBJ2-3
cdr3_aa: CASSEPASRPYNTDTQCF

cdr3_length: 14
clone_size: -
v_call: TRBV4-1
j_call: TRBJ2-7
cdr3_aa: CASSLYGQAHERYF

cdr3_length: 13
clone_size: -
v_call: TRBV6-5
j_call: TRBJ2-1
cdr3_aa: CASAAAGDNEQFF

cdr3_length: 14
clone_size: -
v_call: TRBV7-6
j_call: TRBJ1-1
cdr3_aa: CASSLTGMNTEAFF

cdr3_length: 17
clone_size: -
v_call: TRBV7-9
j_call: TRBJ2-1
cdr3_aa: CASRFPAGLAGHNEQFF

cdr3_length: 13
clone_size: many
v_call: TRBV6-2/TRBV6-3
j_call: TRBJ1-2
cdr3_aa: CASSGGRLYGYTF

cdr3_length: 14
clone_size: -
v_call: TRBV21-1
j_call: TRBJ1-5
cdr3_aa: CTSSRRVSNQPQHF